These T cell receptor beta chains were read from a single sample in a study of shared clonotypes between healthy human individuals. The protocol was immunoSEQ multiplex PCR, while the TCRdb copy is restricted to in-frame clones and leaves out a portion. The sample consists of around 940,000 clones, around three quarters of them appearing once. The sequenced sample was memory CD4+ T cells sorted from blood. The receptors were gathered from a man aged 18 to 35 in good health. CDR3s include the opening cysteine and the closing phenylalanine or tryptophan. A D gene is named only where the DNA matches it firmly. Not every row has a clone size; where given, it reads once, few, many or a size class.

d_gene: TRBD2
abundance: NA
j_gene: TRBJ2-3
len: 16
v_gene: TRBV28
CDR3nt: TGTGCCAGCAGTTCGACTAGCGGGGGGGGCACAGATACGCAGTATTTT
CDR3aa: CASSSTSGGGTDTQYF

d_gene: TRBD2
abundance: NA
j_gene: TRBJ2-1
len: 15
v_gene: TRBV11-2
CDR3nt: TGTGCCAGCAGCTTAACTAGCGGGGAATACAATGAGCAGTTCTTC
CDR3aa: CASSLTSGEYNEQFF

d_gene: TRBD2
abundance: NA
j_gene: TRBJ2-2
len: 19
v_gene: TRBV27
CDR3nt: TGTGCCAGCAGTTCCCGCGCCTCACTAGCGGGGGGGTTCACCGGGGAGCTGTTTTTT
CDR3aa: CASSSRASLAGGFTGELFF

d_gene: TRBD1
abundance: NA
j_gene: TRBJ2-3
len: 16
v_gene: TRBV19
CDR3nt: TGTGCCAGTAGTTTTAACAGGGGGCAGGGAACAGATACGCAGTATTTT
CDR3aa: CASSFNRGQGTDTQYF

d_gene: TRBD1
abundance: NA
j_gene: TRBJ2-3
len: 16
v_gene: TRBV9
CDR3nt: TGTGCCAGCAGCCCCCGGACAGGGGGCAACGCAGATACGCAGTATTTT
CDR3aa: CASSPRTGGNADTQYF

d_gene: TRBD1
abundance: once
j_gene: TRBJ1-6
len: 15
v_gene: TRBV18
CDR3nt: TGTGCCAGCTCACCGACAGGGGGCGCAGAGTCACCCCTCCACTTT
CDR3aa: CASSPTGGAESPLHF

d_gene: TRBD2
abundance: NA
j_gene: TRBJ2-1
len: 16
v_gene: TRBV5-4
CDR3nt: TGTGCCAGCAGTTACGATTGGCTAGCGGGGGGCAATGAGCAGTTCTTC
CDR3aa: CASSYDWLAGGNEQFF

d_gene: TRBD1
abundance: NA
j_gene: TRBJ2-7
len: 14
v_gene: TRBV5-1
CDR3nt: TGCGCCAGCAGCTCAAATACAGGGGCCTACGAGCAGTACTTC
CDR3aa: CASSSNTGAYEQYF

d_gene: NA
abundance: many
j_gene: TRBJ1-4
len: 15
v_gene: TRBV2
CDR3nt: TGTGCCAGCAGTGAAAGTACAGGGAAAGGCGAAAAACTGTTTTTT
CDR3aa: CASSESTGKGEKLFF

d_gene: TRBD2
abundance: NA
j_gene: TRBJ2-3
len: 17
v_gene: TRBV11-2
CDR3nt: TGTGCCAGCAGCTTTTTCCCGGGACTAGCGGGAGGGGATACGCAGTATTTT
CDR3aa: CASSFFPGLAGGDTQYF

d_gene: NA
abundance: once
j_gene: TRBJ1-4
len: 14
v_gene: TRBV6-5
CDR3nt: TGTGCCAGCAGTCAACAGACAACTAATGAAAAACTGTTTTTT
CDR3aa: CASSQQTTNEKLFF

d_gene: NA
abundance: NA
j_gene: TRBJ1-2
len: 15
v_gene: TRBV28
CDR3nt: TGTGCCAGCAGTTCCCCCGGGGGCCCCGACTATGGCTACACCTTC
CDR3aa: CASSSPGGPDYGYTF

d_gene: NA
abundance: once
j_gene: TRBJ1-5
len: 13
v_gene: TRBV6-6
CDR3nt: TGTGCCAGCAGTTACTCGGAAAATCAGCCCCAGCATTTT
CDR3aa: CASSYSENQPQHF

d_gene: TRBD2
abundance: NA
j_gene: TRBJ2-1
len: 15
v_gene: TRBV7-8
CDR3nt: TGTGCCAGCAGCTTCCTAGCGGAGAGTGGCGATGAGCAGTTCTTC
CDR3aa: CASSFLAESGDEQFF

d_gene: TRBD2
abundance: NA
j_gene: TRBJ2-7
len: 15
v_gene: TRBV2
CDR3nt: TGTGCCAGCAGTGAACCGGCGGGGGTAACGTACGAGCAGTACTTC
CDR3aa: CASSEPAGVTYEQYF

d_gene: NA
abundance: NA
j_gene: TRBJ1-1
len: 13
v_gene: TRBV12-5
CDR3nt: TGTGCTAGTGGTTTGGGAGGGAACACTGAAGCTTTCTTT
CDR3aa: CASGLGGNTEAFF

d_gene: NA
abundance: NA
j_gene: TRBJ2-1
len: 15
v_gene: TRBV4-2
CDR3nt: TGTGCCAGCAGCCAAGATTTCTACAGCCACAATGAGCAGTTCTTC
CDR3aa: CASSQDFYSHNEQFF

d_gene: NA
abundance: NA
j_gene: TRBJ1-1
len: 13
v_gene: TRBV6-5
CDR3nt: TGTGCCAGCAGTGAGGGTTGGGGCACTGAAGCTTTCTTT
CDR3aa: CASSEGWGTEAFF

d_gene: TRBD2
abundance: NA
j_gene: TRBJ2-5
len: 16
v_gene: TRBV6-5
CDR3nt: TGTGCCAGCAGTTGGGGACTAGCGGGCTCCCAAGAGACCCAGTACTTC
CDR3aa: CASSWGLAGSQETQYF

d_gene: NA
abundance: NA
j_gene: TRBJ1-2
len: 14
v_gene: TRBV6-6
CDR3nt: TGTGCCAGCAGTTACCGGCAGGGAGGCTATGGCTACACCTTC
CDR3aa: CASSYRQGGYGYTF

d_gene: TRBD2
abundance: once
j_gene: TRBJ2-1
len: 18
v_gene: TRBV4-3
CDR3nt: TGCGCCAGCAGCCAAGATCTTTCGAGCGGGAGTTATGGCAATGAGCAGTTCTTC
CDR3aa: CASSQDLSSGSYGNEQFF

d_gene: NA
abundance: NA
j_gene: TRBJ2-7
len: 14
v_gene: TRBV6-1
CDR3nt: TGTGCCAGCAGTGATCTTGGGAATACCTACGAGCAGTACTTC
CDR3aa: CASSDLGNTYEQYF

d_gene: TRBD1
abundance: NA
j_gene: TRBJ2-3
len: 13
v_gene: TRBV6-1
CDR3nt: TGTGCCAGCAGGGGACAGGGGGCAGATACGCAGTATTTT
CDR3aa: CASRGQGADTQYF

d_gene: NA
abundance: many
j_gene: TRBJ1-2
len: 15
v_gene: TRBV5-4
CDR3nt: TGTGCCAGCAGCCGGGCCGGAATCAAAAACTATGGCTACACCTTC
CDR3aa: CASSRAGIKNYGYTF

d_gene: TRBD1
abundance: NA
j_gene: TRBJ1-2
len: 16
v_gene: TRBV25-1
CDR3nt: TGTGCCAGCAGTGAATATGGACAGGGAAAGGCAAATGGCTACACCTTC
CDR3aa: CASSEYGQGKANGYTF

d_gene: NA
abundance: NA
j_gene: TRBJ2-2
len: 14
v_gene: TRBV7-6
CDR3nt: TGTGCCAGCAGCGTAAAGTTGGGCACCGGGGAGCTGTTTTTT
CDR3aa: CASSVKLGTGELFF

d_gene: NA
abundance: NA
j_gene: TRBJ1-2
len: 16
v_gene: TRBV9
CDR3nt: TGTGCCAGCAGCGTAGAATCTTCAACAGGGATCTATGGCTACACCTTC
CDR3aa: CASSVESSTGIYGYTF

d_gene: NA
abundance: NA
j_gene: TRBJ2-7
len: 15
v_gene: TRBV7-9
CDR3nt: TGTGCCAGCAGCTTAGCGCTCGGGGGACACCACGAGCAGTACTTC
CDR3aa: CASSLALGGHHEQYF

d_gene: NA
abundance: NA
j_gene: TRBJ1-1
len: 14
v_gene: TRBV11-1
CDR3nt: TGTGCCAGTCGAAATACACAGGGGAACACTGAAGCTTTCTTT
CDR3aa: CASRNTQGNTEAFF

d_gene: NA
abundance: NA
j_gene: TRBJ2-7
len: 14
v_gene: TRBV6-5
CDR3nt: TGTGCCAGCAGTCCCCGGACTCACCCCTCCGAGCAGTACTTC
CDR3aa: CASSPRTHPSEQYF

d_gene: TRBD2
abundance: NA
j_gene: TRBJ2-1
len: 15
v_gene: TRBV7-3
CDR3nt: TGTGCCAGCAGCTTAAGGCTAGCGGGAGCGGAGGAGCAGTTCTTC
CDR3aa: CASSLRLAGAEEQFF

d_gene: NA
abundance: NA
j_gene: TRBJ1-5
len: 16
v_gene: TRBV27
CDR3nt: TGTGCCAGCAGCCCATTTCGGGGGGCGGGGTTTCAGCCCCAGCATTTT
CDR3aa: CASSPFRGAGFQPQHF

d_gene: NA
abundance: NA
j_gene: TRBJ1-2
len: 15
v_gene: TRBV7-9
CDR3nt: TGTGCCAGCAGCTTAGGGAGAGGGCTGGGAGACCGCTACACCTTC
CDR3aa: CASSLGRGLGDRYTF

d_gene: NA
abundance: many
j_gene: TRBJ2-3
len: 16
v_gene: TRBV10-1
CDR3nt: TGCGCCAGCAGTGAGTCCAAAATAGCAGGAACCAATACGCAGTATTTT
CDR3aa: CASSESKIAGTNTQYF

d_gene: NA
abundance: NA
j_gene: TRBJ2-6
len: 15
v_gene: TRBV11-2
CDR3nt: TGTGCCAGCAGATCGACTGTCCCTGGGGCCAACGTCCTGACTTTC
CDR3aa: CASRSTVPGANVLTF

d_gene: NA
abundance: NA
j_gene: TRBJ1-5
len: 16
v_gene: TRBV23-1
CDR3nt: TGCGCCAGCACACCCCGGGACACAAAATGGAATCAGCCCCAGCATTTT
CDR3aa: CASTPRDTKWNQPQHF

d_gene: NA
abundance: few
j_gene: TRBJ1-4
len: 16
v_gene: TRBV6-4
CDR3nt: TGTGCCAGCAGTTATCCCTTGTGGGTAACTAATGAAAAACTGTTTTTT
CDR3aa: CASSYPLWVTNEKLFF

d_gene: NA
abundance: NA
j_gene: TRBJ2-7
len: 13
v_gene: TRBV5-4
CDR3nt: TGTGCCAGCAGCTTAGACCTCTATAGCGAGCAGTACTTC
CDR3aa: CASSLDLYSEQYF

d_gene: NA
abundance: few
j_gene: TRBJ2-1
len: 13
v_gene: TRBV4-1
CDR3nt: TGCGCCAGCAGCCAAGGGACCTTCAGGGAGCAGTTCTTC
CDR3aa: CASSQGTFREQFF

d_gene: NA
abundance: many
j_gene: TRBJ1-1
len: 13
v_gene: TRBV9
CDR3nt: TGTGCCAGCAGCGTAGTATGGGGTTCTGAAGCTTTCTTT
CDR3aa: CASSVVWGSEAFF

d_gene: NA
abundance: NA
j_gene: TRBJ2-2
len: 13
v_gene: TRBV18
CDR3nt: TGTGCCAGCTCGCGAGGGTGGACCGGGGAGCTGTTTTTT
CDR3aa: CASSRGWTGELFF

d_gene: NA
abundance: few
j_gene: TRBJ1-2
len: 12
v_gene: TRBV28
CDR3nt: TGTGCCAGCAGTTTACAAACCTATGGCTACACCTTC
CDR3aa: CASSLQTYGYTF

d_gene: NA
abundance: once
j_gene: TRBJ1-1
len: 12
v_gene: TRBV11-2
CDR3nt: TGTGCCAGCAGCTCCAGGCCGTGGGAAGCTTTCTTT
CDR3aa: CASSSRPWEAFF

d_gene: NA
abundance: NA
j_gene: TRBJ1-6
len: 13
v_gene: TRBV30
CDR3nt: TGTGCTTGGACGAGGGCAGATAATTCACCCCTCCACTTT
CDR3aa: CAWTRADNSPLHF

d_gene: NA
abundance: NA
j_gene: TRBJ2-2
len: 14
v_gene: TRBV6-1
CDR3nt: TGTGCCAGCCCAGCCGGGACCAACACCGGGGAGCTGTTTTTT
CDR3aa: CASPAGTNTGELFF

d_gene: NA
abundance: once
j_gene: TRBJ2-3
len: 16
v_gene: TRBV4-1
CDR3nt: TGCGCCAGCAGCCAAGATGGGCTAGCACTCACAGATACGCAGTATTTT
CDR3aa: CASSQDGLALTDTQYF

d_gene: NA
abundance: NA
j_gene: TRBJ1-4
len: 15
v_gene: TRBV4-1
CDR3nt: TGCGCCAGCAGCCACCCGGGGACCGTGAATGAAAAACTGTTTTTT
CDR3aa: CASSHPGTVNEKLFF

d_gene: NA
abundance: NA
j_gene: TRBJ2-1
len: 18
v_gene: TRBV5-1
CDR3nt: TGCGCCAGCAGCTTGGGCCCGGTGGGGACTGAACCCTACAATGAGCAGTTCTTC
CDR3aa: CASSLGPVGTEPYNEQFF

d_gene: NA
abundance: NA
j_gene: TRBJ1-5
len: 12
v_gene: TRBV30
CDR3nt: TGTGCCTGGGGGGACGGGAATCAGCCCCAGCATTTT
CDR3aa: CAWGDGNQPQHF